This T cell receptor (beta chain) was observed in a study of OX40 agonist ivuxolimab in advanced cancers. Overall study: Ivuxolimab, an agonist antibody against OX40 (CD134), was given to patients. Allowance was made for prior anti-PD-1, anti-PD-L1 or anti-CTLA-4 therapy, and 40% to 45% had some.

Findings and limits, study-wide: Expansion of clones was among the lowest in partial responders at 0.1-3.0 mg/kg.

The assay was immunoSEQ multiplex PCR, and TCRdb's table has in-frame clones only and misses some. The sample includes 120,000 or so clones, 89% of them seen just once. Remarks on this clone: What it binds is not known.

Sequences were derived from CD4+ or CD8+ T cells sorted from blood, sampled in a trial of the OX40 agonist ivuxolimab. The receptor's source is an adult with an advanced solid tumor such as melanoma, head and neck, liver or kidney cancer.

CDR3 sequence: CAGRYNEQFF. The CDR3 region has the DNA TGTGCTGGCCGTTACAATGAGCAGTTCTTC. The chain links TRBV30 to TRBJ2-1; no clear D gene. The germline V gene encodes CDR1 GTSNPN and CDR2 SVGIG (reference sequence). The CDR3 length is 10 residues.